This TCR beta chain was observed in a study of CD8+ T cells in alopecia areata. The sequencing template was cDNA reverse transcribed from extracted RNA. Assay used: immunoSEQ multiplex PCR; TCRdb lists only in-frame clones, some missing. The data show about 180,000 clones, more than 60% seen once. The CDR3 runs 15 residues. The ends lost 4 bases at V and 5 bases at J; junction bases unmatched: 4. Germline V gene sequence: CDR1 SGHDN, CDR2 FVKESK. The sample here was CD4+ T cells sorted from blood, taken at week 0. This TCR was recovered from a human donor with alopecia areata. V gene TRBV14 combines with J gene TRBJ2-1; TRBD1 aligns across 11 bases. In DNA form, the CDR3 reads TGTGCCAGCAGCCCTTGGGACAGGGGGAACAATGAGCAGTTCTTC. This sequence encodes CASSPWDRGNNEQFF.